This TCR beta chain was retrieved from a study of glioma-infiltrating T cells after dendritic cell vaccination. Some clones are missing from TCRdb's copy, which holds only in-frame ones; the method was immunoSEQ multiplex PCR. Here the sample spans about 49,000 clones, 85% being singletons. The germline V gene has CDR1 GTSNPN and CDR2 SVGIG (reference sequence). The CDR3 has 13 amino acids. Trimming shortened V by 5 bases and J by 7 bases, and 14 bases separated the two germline ends. The source was blood, collected before dendritic cell vaccination. The source is a human donor with glioblastoma. This chain links TRBV30 with TRBJ1-4; TRBD1 is a possible D gene (5 bases). CDR3 nucleotides: TGTGCCTGGTCCATCGGGGGGATTGAAAAACTGTTTTTT. It translates to CAWSIGGIEKLFF.